This TCR beta chain was captured in a study of cytomegalovirus exposure and HLA in healthy donors. Overall study findings and caveats: Later work associated roughly 17,000 TCR beta sequences with HLA alleles at 0.05 false discovery rate. CMV serostatus alone was available as immune exposure information. Presence/absence analyses supposed approximately even sequencing depth among donors.

While unrecorded immune exposures were likely, the donors were nominally healthy when sampled. Regarding this clone: The antigen remains unidentified.

Germline V gene sequence: CDR1 MDHEN, CDR2 SYDVKM. With 5 bases removed from V and 4 bases from J, the gap between germline ends came to 15 bases. The CDR3 has 15 residues. The PCR used 60 Vbeta and 13 Jbeta primers. Measured with immunoSEQ multiplex PCR; TCRdb has only the in-frame clones, and not every one. The sample table sets out approximately 58,000 clones. The receptor was isolated from a woman between 45 and 60 years old in good health and CMV-seropositive. The chain carries TRBV28 and TRBJ1-5; no reliable D call. The sample was PBMCs. The CDR3 sequence: CASSPRGKINQPQHF. CDR3 in DNA: TGTGCCAGCAGTCCTCGGGGTAAAATAAATCAGCCCCAGCATTTT. The whole variable domain, filled in from reference TRBV28 and TRBJ1-5, reads DVKVTQSSRYLVKRTGEKVFLECVQDMDHENMFWYRQDPGLGLRLIYFSYDVKMKEKGDIPEGYSVSREKKERFSLILESASTNQTSMYLCASSPRGKINQPQHFGDGTRLSIL.